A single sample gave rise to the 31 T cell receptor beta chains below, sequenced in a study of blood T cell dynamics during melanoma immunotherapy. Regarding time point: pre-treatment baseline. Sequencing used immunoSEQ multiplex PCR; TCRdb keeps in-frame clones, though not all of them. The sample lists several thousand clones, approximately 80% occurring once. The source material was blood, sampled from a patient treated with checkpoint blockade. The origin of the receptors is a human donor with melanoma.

The CDR3 DNA follows: TGTGCCTGGAGCGCCGCAGGGGGCAATGAGCAGTTCTTC. Amino acids: CAWSAAGGNEQFF. The chain links TRBV30 to TRBJ2-1; 7 bases agree with TRBD1. V shed 3 bases, J shed 6 bases, and the junction held 5 bases outside the gene matches. Per germline, CDR1 GTSNPN and CDR2 SVGIG (reference sequence). This CDR3 spans 13 amino acids. The whole variable domain, filled in from reference TRBV30 and TRBJ2-1, reads SQTIHQWPATLVQPVGSPLSLECTVEGTSNPNLYWYRQAAGRGLQLLFYSVGIGQISSEVPQNLSASRPQDRQFILSSKKLLLSDSGFYLCAWSAAGGNEQFFGPGTRLTVL.

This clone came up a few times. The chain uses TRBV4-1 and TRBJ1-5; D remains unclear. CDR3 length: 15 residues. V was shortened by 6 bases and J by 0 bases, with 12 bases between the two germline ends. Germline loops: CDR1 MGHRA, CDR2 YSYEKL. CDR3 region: CASRTQVFSNQPQHF. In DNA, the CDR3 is TGCGCCAGCAGAACTCAAGTGTTTAGCAATCAGCCCCAGCATTTT.

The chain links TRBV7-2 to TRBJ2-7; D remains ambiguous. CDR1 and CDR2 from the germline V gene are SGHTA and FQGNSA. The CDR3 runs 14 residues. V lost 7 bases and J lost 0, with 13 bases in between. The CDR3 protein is CASTGRSSSYEQYF. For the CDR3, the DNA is TGTGCCAGCACCGGGCGGTCGAGCTCCTACGAGCAGTACTTC.

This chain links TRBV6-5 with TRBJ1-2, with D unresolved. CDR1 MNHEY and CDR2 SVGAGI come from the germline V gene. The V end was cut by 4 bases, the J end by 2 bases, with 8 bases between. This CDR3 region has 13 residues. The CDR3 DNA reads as TGTGCCAGCAGTTCGACGGAAAACTATGGCTACACCTTC. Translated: CASSSTENYGYTF.

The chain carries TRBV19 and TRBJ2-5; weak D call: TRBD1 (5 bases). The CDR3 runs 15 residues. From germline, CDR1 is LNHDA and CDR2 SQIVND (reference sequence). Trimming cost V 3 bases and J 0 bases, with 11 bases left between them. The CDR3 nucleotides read TGTGCCAGTAGTATGGATTGGGGCCACCAAGAGACCCAGTACTTC. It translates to CASSMDWGHQETQYF.

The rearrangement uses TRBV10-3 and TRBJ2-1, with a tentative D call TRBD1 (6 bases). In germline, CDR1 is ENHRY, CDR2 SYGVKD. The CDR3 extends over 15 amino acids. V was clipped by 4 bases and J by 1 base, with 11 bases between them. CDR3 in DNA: TGTGCCATCAGTGGGCAGGGGTTATCCTACAATGAGCAGTTCTTC. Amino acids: CAISGQGLSYNEQFF.

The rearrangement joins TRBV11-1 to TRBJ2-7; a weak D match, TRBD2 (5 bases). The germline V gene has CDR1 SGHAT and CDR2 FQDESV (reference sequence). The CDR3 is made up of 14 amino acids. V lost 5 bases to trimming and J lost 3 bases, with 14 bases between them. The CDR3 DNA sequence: TGTGCCAGCAGCCCCCCCGGGGTTCTCTACGAGCAGTACTTC. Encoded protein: CASSPPGVLYEQYF.

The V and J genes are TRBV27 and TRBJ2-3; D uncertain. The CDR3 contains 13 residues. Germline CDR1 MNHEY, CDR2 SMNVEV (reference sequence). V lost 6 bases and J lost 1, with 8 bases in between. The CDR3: CASRLVGTDTQYF. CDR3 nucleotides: TGTGCCAGCAGGCTCGTCGGCACAGATACGCAGTATTTT.

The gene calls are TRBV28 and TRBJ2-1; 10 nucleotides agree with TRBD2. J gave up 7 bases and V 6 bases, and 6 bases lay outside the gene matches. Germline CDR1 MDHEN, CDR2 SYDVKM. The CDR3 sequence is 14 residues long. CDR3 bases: TGTGCCAGCAGACTAGCGGGAATTTCTAATGAGCAGTTCTTC. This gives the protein CASRLAGISNEQFF.

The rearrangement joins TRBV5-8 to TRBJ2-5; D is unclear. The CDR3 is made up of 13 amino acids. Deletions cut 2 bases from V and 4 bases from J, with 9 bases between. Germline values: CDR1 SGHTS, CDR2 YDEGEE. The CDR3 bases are TGTGCCAGCAGCTTCCGAGGCGTAGAGACCCAGTACTTC. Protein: CASSFRGVETQYF. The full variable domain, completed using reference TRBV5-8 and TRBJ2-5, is EAGVTQSPTHLIKTRGQQATLRCSPISGHTSVYWYQQALGLGLQFLLWYDEGEERNRGNFPPRFSGRQFPNYSSELNVNALELEDSALYLCASSFRGVETQYFGPGTRLLVL.

DNA of the CDR3: TGTGCCAGCACCCTCGGAGGAAGTGAAGCTTTCTTT. Protein product: CASTLGGSEAFF. The V gene is TRBV28, the J gene TRBJ1-1; D is unresolved. V shed 7 bases and J shed 7 bases, with 13 bases lying between them. The germline V gene has CDR1 MDHEN and CDR2 SYDVKM. This CDR3 is built from 12 residues. Looking up the rest from reference TRBV28 and TRBJ1-1 gives the full variable domain: DVKVTQSSRYLVKRTGEKVFLECVQDMDHENMFWYRQDPGLGLRLIYFSYDVKMKEKGDIPEGYSVSREKKERFSLILESASTNQTSMYLCASTLGGSEAFFGQGTRLTVV.

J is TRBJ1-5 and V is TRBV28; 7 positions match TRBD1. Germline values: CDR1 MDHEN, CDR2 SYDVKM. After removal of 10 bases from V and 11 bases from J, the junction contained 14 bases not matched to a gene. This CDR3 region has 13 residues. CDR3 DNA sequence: TGTGCCATCGACAGGGCTCTCGGGCAGTCCCAGCATTTT. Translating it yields CAIDRALGQSQHF.

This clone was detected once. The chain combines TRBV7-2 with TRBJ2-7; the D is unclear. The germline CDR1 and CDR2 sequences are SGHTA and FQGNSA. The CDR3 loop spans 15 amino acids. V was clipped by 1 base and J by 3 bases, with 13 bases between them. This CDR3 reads CASSLDRSNIYEQYF. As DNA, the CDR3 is TGTGCCAGCAGCTTAGATCGCTCCAACATCTACGAGCAGTACTTC.

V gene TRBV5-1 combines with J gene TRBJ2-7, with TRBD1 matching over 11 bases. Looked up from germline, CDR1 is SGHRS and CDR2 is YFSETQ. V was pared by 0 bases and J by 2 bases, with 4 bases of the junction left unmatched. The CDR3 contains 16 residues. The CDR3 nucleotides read TGCGCCAGCAGCTTGGTAATGGGACAGGGGGCCTACGAGCAGTACTTC. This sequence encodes CASSLVMGQGAYEQYF. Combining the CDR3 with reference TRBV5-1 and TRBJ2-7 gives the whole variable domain KAGVTQTPRYLIKTRGQQVTLSCSPISGHRSVSWYQQTPGQGLQFLFEYFSETQRNKGNFPGRFSGRQFSNSRSEMNVSTLELGDSALYLCASSLVMGQGAYEQYFGPGTRLTVT.

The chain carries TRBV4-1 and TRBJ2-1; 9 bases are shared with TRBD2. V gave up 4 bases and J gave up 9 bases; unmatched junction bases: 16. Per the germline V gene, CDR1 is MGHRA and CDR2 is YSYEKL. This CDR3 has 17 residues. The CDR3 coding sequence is TGCGCCAGCAGCCCAATGCCGACTAGCGGAACGAACCGTGAGCAGTTCTTC. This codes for CASSPMPTSGTNREQFF.

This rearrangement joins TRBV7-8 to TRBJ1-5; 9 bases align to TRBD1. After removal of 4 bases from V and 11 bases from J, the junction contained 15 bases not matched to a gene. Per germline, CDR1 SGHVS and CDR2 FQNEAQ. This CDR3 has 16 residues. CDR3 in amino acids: CASSYGIAGQGSTQHF. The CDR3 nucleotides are TGTGCCAGCAGCTACGGGATAGCCGGACAGGGGTCGACCCAGCATTTT.

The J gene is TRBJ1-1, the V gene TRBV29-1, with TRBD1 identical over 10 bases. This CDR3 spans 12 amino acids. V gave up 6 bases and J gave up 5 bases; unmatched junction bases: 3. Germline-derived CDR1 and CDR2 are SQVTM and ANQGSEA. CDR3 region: CSVGTGATEAFF. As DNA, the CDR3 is TGCAGCGTAGGGACAGGGGCAACTGAAGCTTTCTTT.

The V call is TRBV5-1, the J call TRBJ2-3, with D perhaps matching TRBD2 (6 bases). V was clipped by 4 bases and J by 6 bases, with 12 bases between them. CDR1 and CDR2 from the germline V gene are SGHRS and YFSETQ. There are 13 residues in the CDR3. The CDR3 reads CASSDPLADTQYF. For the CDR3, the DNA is TGCGCCAGCAGCGATCCTCTAGCGGATACGCAGTATTTT.

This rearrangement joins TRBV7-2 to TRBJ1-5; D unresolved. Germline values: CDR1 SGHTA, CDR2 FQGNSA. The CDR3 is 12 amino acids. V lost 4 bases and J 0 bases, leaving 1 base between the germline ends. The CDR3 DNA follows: TGTGCCAGCAGCTATAGCAATCAGCCCCAGCATTTT. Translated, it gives CASSYSNQPQHF.

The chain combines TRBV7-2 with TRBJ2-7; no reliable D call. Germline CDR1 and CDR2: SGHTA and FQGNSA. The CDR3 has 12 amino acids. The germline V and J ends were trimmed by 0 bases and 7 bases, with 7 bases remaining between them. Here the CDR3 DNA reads TGTGCCAGCAGCTTAGCGTATAGGGAGCAGTACTTC. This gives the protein CASSLAYREQYF.

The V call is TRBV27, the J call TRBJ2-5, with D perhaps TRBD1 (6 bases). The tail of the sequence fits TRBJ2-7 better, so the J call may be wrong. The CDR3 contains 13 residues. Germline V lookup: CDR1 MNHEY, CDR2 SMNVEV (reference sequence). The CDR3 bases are TGTGCCAGCAGTTTACTACAGGGCTACGAGCAGTACTTC. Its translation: CASSLLQGYEQYF.

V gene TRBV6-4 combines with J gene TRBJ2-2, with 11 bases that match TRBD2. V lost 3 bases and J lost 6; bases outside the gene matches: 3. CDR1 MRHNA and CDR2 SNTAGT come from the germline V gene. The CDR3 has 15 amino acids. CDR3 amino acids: CASSELAGVPGELFF. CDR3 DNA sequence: TGTGCCAGCAGTGAACTAGCGGGGGTCCCCGGGGAGCTGTTTTTT.

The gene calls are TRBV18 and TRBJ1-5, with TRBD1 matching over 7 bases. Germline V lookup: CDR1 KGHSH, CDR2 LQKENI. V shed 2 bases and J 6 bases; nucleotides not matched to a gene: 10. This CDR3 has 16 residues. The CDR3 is CASSPATGVVGQPQHF. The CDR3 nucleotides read TGTGCCAGCTCACCAGCAACAGGGGTTGTTGGTCAGCCCCAGCATTTT.

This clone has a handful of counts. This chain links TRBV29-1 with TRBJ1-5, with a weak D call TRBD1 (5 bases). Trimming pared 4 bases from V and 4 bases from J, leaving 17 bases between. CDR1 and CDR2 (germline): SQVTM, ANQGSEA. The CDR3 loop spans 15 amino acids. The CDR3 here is CSVGDGLLGNQPQHF. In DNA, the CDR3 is TGCAGCGTTGGGGACGGCCTCTTAGGAAATCAGCCCCAGCATTTT.

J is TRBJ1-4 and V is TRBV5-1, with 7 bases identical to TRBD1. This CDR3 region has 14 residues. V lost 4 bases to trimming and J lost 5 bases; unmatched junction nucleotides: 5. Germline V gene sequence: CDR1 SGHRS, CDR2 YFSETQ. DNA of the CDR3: TGCGCCAGCAGCCCAGGGGGGCAGAATGAAAAACTGTTTTTT. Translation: CASSPGGQNEKLFF.

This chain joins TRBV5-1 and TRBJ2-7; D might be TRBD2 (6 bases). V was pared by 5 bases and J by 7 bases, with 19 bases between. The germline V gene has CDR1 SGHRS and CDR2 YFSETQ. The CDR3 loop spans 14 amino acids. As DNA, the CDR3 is TGCGCCAGCAGTGTGAGACTAGAGATAGGAGAGCAGTACTTC. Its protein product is CASSVRLEIGEQYF.

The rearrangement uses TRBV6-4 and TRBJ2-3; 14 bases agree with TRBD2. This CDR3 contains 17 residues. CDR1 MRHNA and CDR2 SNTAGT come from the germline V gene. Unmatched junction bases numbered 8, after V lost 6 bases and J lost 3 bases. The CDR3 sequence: CASSAGTSGSPTDTQYF. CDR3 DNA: TGTGCCAGCAGCGCTGGGACTAGCGGGAGTCCGACAGATACGCAGTATTTT.

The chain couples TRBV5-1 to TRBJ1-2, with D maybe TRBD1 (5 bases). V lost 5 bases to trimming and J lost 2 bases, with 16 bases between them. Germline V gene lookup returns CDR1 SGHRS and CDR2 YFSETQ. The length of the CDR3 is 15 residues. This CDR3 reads CASRQTGTANYGYTF. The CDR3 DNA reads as TGCGCCAGCAGACAAACCGGGACGGCGAACTATGGCTACACCTTC. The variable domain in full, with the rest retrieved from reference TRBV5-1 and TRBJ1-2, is KAGVTQTPRYLIKTRGQQVTLSCSPISGHRSVSWYQQTPGQGLQFLFEYFSETQRNKGNFPGRFSGRQFSNSRSEMNVSTLELGDSALYLCASRQTGTANYGYTFGSGTRLTVV.

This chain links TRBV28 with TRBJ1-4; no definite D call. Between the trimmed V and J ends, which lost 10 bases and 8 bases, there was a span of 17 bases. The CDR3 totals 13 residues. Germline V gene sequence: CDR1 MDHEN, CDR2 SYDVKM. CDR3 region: CATLRTEPEKLFF. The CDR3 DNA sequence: TGTGCCACCCTACGAACAGAACCCGAAAAACTGTTTTTT.

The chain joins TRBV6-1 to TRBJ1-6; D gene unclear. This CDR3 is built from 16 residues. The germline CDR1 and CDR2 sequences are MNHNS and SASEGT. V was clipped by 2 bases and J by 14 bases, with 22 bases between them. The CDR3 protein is CASSEPSKNPTSTLHF. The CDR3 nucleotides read TGTGCCAGCAGTGAACCATCCAAAAACCCCACCTCGACCCTCCACTTT.

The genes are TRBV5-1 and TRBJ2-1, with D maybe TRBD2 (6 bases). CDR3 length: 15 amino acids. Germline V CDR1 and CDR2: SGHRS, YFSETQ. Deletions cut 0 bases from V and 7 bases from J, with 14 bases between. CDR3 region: CASSLVTGAGNEQFF. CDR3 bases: TGCGCCAGCAGCTTGGTGACGGGAGCTGGGAATGAGCAGTTCTTC.